The 29 T cell receptor beta chains below come from one sample, sequenced in a study of STAT3 mutations in large granular lymphocyte leukemia (dated by TCRdb to about 2019). General study outcomes and caveats: All T-LGLL patients had at least one immunodominant TCRbeta clonotype, and roughly half had multiple immunodominant subclonotypes.

Their antigens are not known. The library was generated by the immunoSEQ multiplex PCR assay. TCRdb holds this immuneACCESS table with in-frame rearrangements only. Some clones are missing; in checked studies, unresolved V genes explain under half, and the rest has no known cause. The sample yields some 30,000 clones; 60% to 85% were counted once. Jointly, the top ten make up approximately 31% of the sample. Sequenced input: peripheral blood mononuclear cells. Source of these receptors: a woman in her 50s with T-cell large granular lymphocyte leukemia. Some clones in this sample may be carry-over from other donors' samples. The age is the age at diagnosis.

V usage is TRBV7-2 and J usage is TRBJ2-3; 8 nucleotides align to TRBD1. CDR1 SGHTA and CDR2 FQGNSA come from the germline V gene. This CDR3 comprises 17 residues. V trimming: 5 bases; J trimming: 6 bases; junction bases outside the gene matches: 16. The CDR3 sequence is CASSPGGGRGRGDTQYF. CDR3 nucleotides: TGTGCCAGCAGCCCAGGGGGTGGCAGGGGGCGCGGGGATACGCAGTATTTT. Together with reference TRBV7-2 and TRBJ2-3, the CDR3 gives the full variable domain: GAGVSQSPSNKVTEKGKDVELRCDPISGHTALYWYRQSLGQGLEFLIYFQGNSAPDKSGLPSDRFSAERTGGSVSTLTIQRTQQEDSAVYLCASSPGGGRGRGDTQYFGPGTRLTVL.

The chain employs TRBV20-1 and TRBJ1-2; the D is unclear. Germline assignment: CDR1 DFQATT and CDR2 SNEGSKA (reference sequence). The CDR3 runs 11 residues. Trimming cost V 5 bases and J 6 bases, with 10 bases left between them. CDR3 sequence: CSALTEHGYTF. CDR3 bases: TGCAGTGCTTTAACCGAACATGGCTACACCTTC.

This rearrangement joins TRBV18 to TRBJ2-2; possible D gene TRBD1, 6 bases. The CDR3 length is 13 residues. Germline loops: CDR1 KGHSH, CDR2 LQKENI. V was pared by 7 bases and J by 4 bases, with 10 bases between. In DNA, the CDR3 is TGTGCCAGCTTCGGACAGACCACCGGGGAGCTGTTTTTT. Protein sequence: CASFGQTTGELFF.

The CDR3 nucleotides are TGTGCCAGCAGCTTAGATTTGGGGCGGTCCTACGAGCAGTACTTC. Protein sequence: CASSLDLGRSYEQYF. J is TRBJ2-7 and V is TRBV7-2, with D perhaps matching TRBD1 (5 bases). Trimming shortened V by 1 base and J by 1 base, and 11 bases separated the two germline ends. CDR3 size: 15 residues. Germline V lookup: CDR1 SGHTA, CDR2 FQGNSA.

This rearrangement joins TRBV18 to TRBJ1-2, with 7 bases matching TRBD1. The CDR3 runs 18 residues. CDR1 is KGHSH, CDR2 LQKENI, per germline. V lost 3 bases to trimming and J lost 2 bases; unmatched junction nucleotides: 15. The CDR3 loop reads CASSPDQTGPRTNYGYTF. CDR3 bases: TGTGCCAGCTCACCTGACCAGACAGGGCCTCGTACCAACTATGGCTACACCTTC.

This clone was counted a single time. This chain uses TRBV28 with TRBJ1-5; 8 bases fit TRBD1. The trim removed 6 bases at V and 4 bases at J, leaving 11 bases unmatched. The CDR3 runs to 16 residues. Per the germline V gene, CDR1 is MDHEN and CDR2 is SYDVKM. CDR3 in DNA: TGTGCCAGCAGCCCTAGGACAGGGAGGAGGAATCAGCCCCAGCATTTT. Amino acids: CASSPRTGRRNQPQHF.

The chain is built from TRBV4-1 and TRBJ2-3; no clear D gene. Germline CDR1 and CDR2: MGHRA and YSYEKL. The germline V and J ends were trimmed by 5 bases and 1 base, with 13 bases remaining between them. The CDR3 covers 15 residues. CDR3 coding DNA: TGCGCCAGCAGCATCGAGCCCACCCGCACAGATACGCAGTATTTT. Protein: CASSIEPTRTDTQYF.

The CDR3 protein is CASSQALYEQYF. The CDR3 bases are TGTGCCAGCAGCCAAGCGCTCTACGAGCAGTACTTC. The gene calls are TRBV14 and TRBJ2-7; unclear D gene. CDR1 is SGHDN, CDR2 FVKESK, per germline. Trimming removed 1 base from V and 3 bases from J, with 4 bases in between. The CDR3 sequence is 12 residues long.

The chain combines TRBV14 with TRBJ1-2; D is uncertain. This CDR3 is built from 14 residues. Trimming shortened V by 0 bases and J by 2 bases, and 7 bases separated the two germline ends. Germline loops: CDR1 SGHDN, CDR2 FVKESK. CDR3 in amino acids: CASSQDHGNYGYTF. The CDR3 DNA sequence: TGTGCCAGCAGCCAAGATCACGGGAACTATGGCTACACCTTC.

The chain links TRBV9 to TRBJ2-7, with 10 bases matching TRBD2. CDR3 size: 16 residues. J was trimmed by 7 bases and V by 0 bases; bases with no gene match: 10. Germline-derived CDR1 and CDR2 are SGDLS and YYNGEE. CDR3 nucleotide sequence: TGTGCCAGCAGCGTAGAGGTCCTAGCGGGAGTAGGTGAGCAGTACTTC. Encoded protein: CASSVEVLAGVGEQYF.

This clone was counted a few times. The rearrangement uses TRBV5-6 and TRBJ1-2; a weak D match, TRBD1 (5 bases). Germline V CDR1 and CDR2: SGHDT, YYEEEE. Trimming removed 3 bases at V and 7 bases at J, with 22 bases between. The CDR3 is 16 amino acids. CDR3 bases: TGTGCCAGCAGCTGGGCAATGACCGGGAGGGGTACTGGCTACACCTTC. Its translation is CASSWAMTGRGTGYTF.

V gene TRBV7-2 combines with J gene TRBJ2-1; unclear D gene. The CDR3 spans 14 residues. The V end was cut by 4 bases, the J end by 5 bases, with 12 bases between. Per germline, CDR1 SGHTA and CDR2 FQGNSA. CDR3 sequence (DNA): TGTGCCAGCAGCTCATGGACGCTGAACAATGAGCAGTTCTTC. Translating it yields CASSSWTLNNEQFF.

This clone was seen only once. The genes are TRBV18 and TRBJ1-5; 8 nucleotides match TRBD1. This CDR3 is built from 16 residues. Germline CDR1 reads KGHSH; CDR2 reads LQKENI. J gave up 1 base and V 1 base, and 3 bases lay outside the gene matches. CDR3 protein: CASSPRDRTSNQPQHF. In nucleotides, the CDR3 is TGTGCCAGCTCACCACGGGACAGGACGAGCAATCAGCCCCAGCATTTT.

This clone was recorded once. The chain couples TRBV7-9 to TRBJ1-1; D remains unclear. The length of the CDR3 is 11 residues. Germline-derived CDR1 and CDR2 are SEHNR and FQNEAQ (reference sequence). The V and J ends lost 5 bases and 8 bases respectively, with 9 bases between them. CDR3 sequence: CASSLLGEAFF. For the CDR3, the DNA is TGTGCCAGCAGCCTCCTAGGGGAAGCTTTCTTT.

CDR3 sequence: CASSQVFGSSEKLFF. The CDR3 nucleotides are TGCGCCAGCAGCCAAGTGTTCGGCAGCAGCGAAAAACTGTTTTTT. This chain links TRBV4-1 with TRBJ1-4; D ambiguous. Germline CDR1 MGHRA, CDR2 YSYEKL. V was trimmed by 1 base and J by 8 bases, leaving 14 bases between them. CDR3 length: 15 amino acids.

The rearrangement uses TRBV5-1 and TRBJ2-7; D gene unclear. The V end lost 5 bases, the J end lost 3 bases, and 9 bases lay between the germline ends. Germline CDR1 and CDR2: SGHRS and YFSETQ. CDR3 size: 12 residues. CDR3 sequence reads: CASRDGFYEQYF. CDR3 bases: TGCGCCAGCAGGGACGGGTTCTACGAGCAGTACTTC.

The chain recombines TRBV7-9 with TRBJ2-3; D remains ambiguous. V gave up 2 bases and J gave up 2 bases, with 11 bases separating them. Germline CDR1 SEHNR, CDR2 FQNEAQ (reference sequence). There are 15 residues in the CDR3. CDR3 sequence: CASSLFVRHTDTQYF. CDR3 DNA: TGTGCCAGCAGCTTATTCGTCAGACACACAGATACGCAGTATTTT.

This clone was seen more than once but under ten times. The genes are TRBV6-5 and TRBJ1-4; D gene unclear. Germline-derived CDR1 and CDR2 are MNHEY and SVGAGI. The CDR3 is 11 amino acids. V was pared by 9 bases and J by 8 bases, with 10 bases between. CDR3 residues: CARKSREKLFF. The DNA for the CDR3 is TGTGCCAGAAAGTCGCGGGAAAAACTGTTTTTT.

The chain joins TRBV9 to TRBJ2-7, with D possibly matching TRBD2 (5 bases). This CDR3 is 17 amino acids long. CDR1 SGDLS and CDR2 YYNGEE come from the germline V gene. With 0 bases removed from V and 6 bases from J, the gap between germline ends came to 22 bases. CDR3 sequence reads: CASSVGSRAWRGREQYF. The CDR3 DNA reads TGTGCCAGCAGCGTAGGTTCACGGGCCTGGCGAGGGCGCGAGCAGTACTTC.

The chain couples TRBV6-6 to TRBJ1-2, with a weak D call TRBD1 (5 bases). The V gene lost 2 bases and the J gene lost 3 bases, with 7 bases spanning the gap. The CDR3 runs 13 residues. CDR1 MNHNY and CDR2 SVGAGI come from the germline V gene (reference sequence). Here the CDR3 reads CASSYIGDYGYTF. The CDR3 nucleotides are TGTGCCAGCAGTTACATAGGGGACTATGGCTACACCTTC.

This clone was picked up a small number of times. The genes are TRBV5-1 and TRBJ2-1; D is unresolved. This CDR3 has 15 amino acids. The V and J ends lost 5 bases and 4 bases respectively, with 16 bases between them. CDR1 is SGHRS and CDR2 is YFSETQ in the germline V gene. The CDR3 loop reads CASRASPDVYNEQFF. The DNA for the CDR3 is TGCGCCAGCAGGGCTTCCCCTGACGTGTACAATGAGCAGTTCTTC.

This clone was seen more than once but under ten times. V gene TRBV30 combines with J gene TRBJ1-5; tentative D call: TRBD1 (5 bases). V dropped 0 bases and J dropped 2 bases, with 11 bases sitting between them. The germline V gene has CDR1 GTSNPN and CDR2 SVGIG (reference sequence). The CDR3 sequence is 15 residues long. CDR3 in DNA: TGTGCCTGGAGTGTACTTGGGGGAGGCAATCAGCCCCAGCATTTT. This translates into CAWSVLGGGNQPQHF.

The chain combines TRBV29-1 with TRBJ1-1; D possibly corresponds to TRBD1 (6 bases). Per germline, CDR1 SQVTM and CDR2 ANQGSEA. With 7 bases removed from V and 10 bases from J, the gap between germline ends came to 19 bases. This CDR3 is 12 amino acids long. The CDR3 DNA sequence: TGCAGCGCCATTGTCGTAGGGGGGGGAGCTTTCTTT. It encodes CSAIVVGGGAFF.

The chain links TRBV7-9 to TRBJ1-2, with 8 bases fitting TRBD1. Trimming at V came to 4 bases and at J to 6 bases, leaving 7 bases not matched to a gene. The length of the CDR3 is 14 residues. Germline V gives CDR1 SEHNR, CDR2 FQNEAQ (reference sequence). CDR3 nucleotide sequence: TGTGCCAGCAGCTCCGGGGGCAGGGGGCATGGCTACACCTTC. Its protein is CASSSGGRGHGYTF.

The chain joins TRBV4-1 to TRBJ1-5; no firm D call. V lost 2 bases to trimming and J lost 2 bases, with 16 bases between them. Germline V gives CDR1 MGHRA, CDR2 YSYEKL. CDR3 size: 17 residues. This chain's CDR3 is CASSQLAAWGGNQPQHF. The CDR3, as DNA: TGCGCCAGCAGCCAACTAGCCGCCTGGGGAGGCAATCAGCCCCAGCATTTT.

The chain combines TRBV5-6 with TRBJ2-3; either TRBD1 or TRBD2 may supply D (5 bases each). Between the trimmed V and J ends, which lost 4 bases and 3 bases, there was a span of 21 bases. CDR3 length: 17 amino acids. CDR1 and CDR2 from the germline V gene are SGHDT and YYEEEE. The CDR3 is CASSPLGTPLETDTQYF. CDR3 DNA: TGTGCCAGCAGCCCGTTAGGGACGCCACTTGAGACAGATACGCAGTATTTT.

The chain is built from TRBV6-5 and TRBJ1-5; D not resolved. V was clipped by 6 bases and J by 4 bases, with 10 bases between them. The germline V gene has CDR1 MNHEY and CDR2 SVGAGI. This CDR3 spans 13 amino acids. The chain's CDR3 is CASSYGPNQPQHF. CDR3 nucleotides: TGTGCCAGCAGCTACGGGCCGAATCAGCCCCAGCATTTT.

V and J are TRBV18 and TRBJ2-7, with D tentatively TRBD2 (6 bases). The germline V and J ends were trimmed by 3 bases and 3 bases, with 12 bases remaining between them. The germline CDR1 and CDR2 sequences are KGHSH and LQKENI. The CDR3 has 14 amino acids. CDR3 protein: CASSPRDGVYEQYF. The CDR3 DNA reads as TGTGCCAGCTCACCGCGGGACGGGGTCTACGAGCAGTACTTC.

The V call is TRBV4-3, the J call TRBJ1-1, with TRBD1 matching 7 bases. The V gene end was trimmed by 0 bases and the J gene end by 6 bases; junction bases not matched to a gene: 7. The CDR3 loop spans 15 amino acids. The germline V gene has CDR1 LGHNA and CDR2 YSLEER. The CDR3, as DNA: TGCGCCAGCAGCCAAGATTCGGGCAGGGGGGCTGAAGCTTTCTTT. It specifies CASSQDSGRGAEAFF.